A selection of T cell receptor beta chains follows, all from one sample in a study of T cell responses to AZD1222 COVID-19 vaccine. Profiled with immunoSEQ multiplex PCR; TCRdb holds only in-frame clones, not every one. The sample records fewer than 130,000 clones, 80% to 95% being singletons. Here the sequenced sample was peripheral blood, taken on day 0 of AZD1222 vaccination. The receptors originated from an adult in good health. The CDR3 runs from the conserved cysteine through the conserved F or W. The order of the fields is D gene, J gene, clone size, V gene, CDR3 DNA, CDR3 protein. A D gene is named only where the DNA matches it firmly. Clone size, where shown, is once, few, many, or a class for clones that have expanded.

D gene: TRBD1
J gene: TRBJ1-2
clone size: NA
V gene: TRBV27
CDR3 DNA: TGTGCCAGCAGGGGACAGGGGTCGGATGGCTACACCTTC
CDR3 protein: CASRGQGSDGYTF

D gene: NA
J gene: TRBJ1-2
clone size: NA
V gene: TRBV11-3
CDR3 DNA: TGTGCCAGCAGCCCTACGGGGCTAGGCTACACCTTC
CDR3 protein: CASSPTGLGYTF

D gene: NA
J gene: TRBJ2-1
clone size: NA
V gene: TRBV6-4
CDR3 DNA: TGTGCCAGCAGTGTACGGGGAGTTGAAGGTAATGAGCAGTTCTTC
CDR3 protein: CASSVRGVEGNEQFF

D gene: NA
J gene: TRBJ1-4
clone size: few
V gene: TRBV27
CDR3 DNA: TGTGCCAGCAGTTTAAAAGGACCCGATGGGGAAAAACTGTTTTTT
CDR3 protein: CASSLKGPDGEKLFF

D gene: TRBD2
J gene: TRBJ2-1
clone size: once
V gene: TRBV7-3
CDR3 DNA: TGTGCCAGCAGCCTCACGGGGCGGGGGAGTACTTTCTTC
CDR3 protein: CASSLTGRGSTFF

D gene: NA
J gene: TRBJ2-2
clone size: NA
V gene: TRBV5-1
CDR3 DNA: TGCGCCAGCAGCTTGCAGGGCACCGGGGAGCTGTTTTTT
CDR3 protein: CASSLQGTGELFF

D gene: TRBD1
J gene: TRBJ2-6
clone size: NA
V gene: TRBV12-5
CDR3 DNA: TGTGCTAGTGGTCCCCCCAGGGGGCCAGGGGCCAACGTCCTGACTTTC
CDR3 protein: CASGPPRGPGANVLTF

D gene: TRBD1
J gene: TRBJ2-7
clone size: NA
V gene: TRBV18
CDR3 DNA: TGTGCCAGCTCACCACGGGACAGTGTAGCCTACGAGCAGTACTTC
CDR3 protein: CASSPRDSVAYEQYF

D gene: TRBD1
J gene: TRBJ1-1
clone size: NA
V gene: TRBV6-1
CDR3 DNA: TGTGCCAGCAGTGAATGGGGGACAGGGAGGGGTACTGAAGCTTTCTTT
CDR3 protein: CASSEWGTGRGTEAFF

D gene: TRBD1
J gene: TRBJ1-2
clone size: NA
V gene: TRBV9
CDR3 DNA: TGTGCCAGCAGCCTACAGGGGGCGCTAGGGTATGGCTACACCTTC
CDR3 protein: CASSLQGALGYGYTF

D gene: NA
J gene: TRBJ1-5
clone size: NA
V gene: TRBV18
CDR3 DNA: TGTGCCAGCTCACCAGGGCCGAATCAGCCCCAGCATTTT
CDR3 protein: CASSPGPNQPQHF

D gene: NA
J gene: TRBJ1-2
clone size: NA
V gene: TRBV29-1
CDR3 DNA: TGCAGCGTTGACAAAGCCGCAGGTTTGTACGGCTACACCTTC
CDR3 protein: CSVDKAAGLYGYTF

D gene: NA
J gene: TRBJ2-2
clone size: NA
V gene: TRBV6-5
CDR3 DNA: TGTGCCAGCAGTTACGGGAGTCTAGCTGCCGGGGAGCTGTTTTTT
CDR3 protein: CASSYGSLAAGELFF

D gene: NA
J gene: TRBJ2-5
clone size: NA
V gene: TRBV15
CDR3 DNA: TGTGCCACCAGCAGAGTTATACAAGAGACCCAGTACTTC
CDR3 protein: CATSRVIQETQYF

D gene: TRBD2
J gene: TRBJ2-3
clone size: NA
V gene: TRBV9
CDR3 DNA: TGTGCCAGCAGCGCAGGACTAGCGGGGGGTCAGAGAGATACGCAGTATTTT
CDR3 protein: CASSAGLAGGQRDTQYF

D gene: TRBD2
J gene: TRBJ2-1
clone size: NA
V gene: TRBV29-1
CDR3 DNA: TGCAGCGCCGAGCGCGGGAGGTATGACAATGAGCAGTTCTTC
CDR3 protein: CSAERGRYDNEQFF

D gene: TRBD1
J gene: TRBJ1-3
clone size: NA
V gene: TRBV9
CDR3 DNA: TGTGCCAGCAGCGTAGGACAGGGGGCAGGTGGAAACACCATATATTTT
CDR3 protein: CASSVGQGAGGNTIYF

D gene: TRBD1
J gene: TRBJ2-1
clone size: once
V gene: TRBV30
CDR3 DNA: TGTGCCTGGAGTGTATTGGGGACAGGGGCTTACAATGAGCAGTTCTTC
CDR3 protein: CAWSVLGTGAYNEQFF

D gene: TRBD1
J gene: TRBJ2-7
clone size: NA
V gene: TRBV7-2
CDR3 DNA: TGTGCCAGCAGCTTAGCGGGGACAGATACCTACGAGCAGTACTTC
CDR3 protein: CASSLAGTDTYEQYF

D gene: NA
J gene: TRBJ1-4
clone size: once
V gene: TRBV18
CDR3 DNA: TGTGCCAGCTCTAGGGCATTAGGCGCTGAGGAAAAACTGTTTTTT
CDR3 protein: CASSRALGAEEKLFF

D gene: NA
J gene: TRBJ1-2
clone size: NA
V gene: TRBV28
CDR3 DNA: TGTGCCAGCAGTTTTCCCTTTTCTGGGGTGGATGGCTACACCTTC
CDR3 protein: CASSFPFSGVDGYTF

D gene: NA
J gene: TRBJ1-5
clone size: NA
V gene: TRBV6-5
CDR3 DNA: TGTGCCAGCAGTGACTCAGGCAATCAGCCCCAGCATTTT
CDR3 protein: CASSDSGNQPQHF

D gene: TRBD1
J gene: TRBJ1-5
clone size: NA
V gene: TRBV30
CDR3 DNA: TGTGCCTGGGCCGGGACAGGGGGAGTCGAAAGGGGGCAGCCCCAGCATTTT
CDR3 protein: CAWAGTGGVERGQPQHF

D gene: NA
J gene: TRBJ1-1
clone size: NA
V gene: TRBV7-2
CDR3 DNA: TGTGCCAGCAGCTTAAGGGGACCGGGCGGCTTCGAAGCTTTCTTT
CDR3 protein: CASSLRGPGGFEAFF

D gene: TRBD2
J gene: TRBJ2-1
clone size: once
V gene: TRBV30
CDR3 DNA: TGTGCCTGGACCCCCGGGACTAGCTCCTACAATGAGCAGTTCTTC
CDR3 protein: CAWTPGTSSYNEQFF

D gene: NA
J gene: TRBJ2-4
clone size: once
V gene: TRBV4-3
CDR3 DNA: TGCGCCAGCAGCCAAACTAAGTGGGGGAGAAACATTCAGTACTTC
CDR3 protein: CASSQTKWGRNIQYF

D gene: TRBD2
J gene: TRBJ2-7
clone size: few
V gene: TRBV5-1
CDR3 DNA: TGCGCCAGCAGTTTCGGACTAGCGGGGGGCCTTTACGAGCAGTACTTC
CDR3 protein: CASSFGLAGGLYEQYF

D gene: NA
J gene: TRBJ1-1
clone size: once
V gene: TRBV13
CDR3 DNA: TGTGCCAGCAGCTCGCAGGAGGACACTGAAGCTTTCTTT
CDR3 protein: CASSSQEDTEAFF

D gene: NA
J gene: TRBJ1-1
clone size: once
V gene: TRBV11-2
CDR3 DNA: TGTGCCAGCAGCTTACGAAGGACGGAACGGCATGAAGCTTTCTTT
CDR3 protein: CASSLRRTERHEAFF

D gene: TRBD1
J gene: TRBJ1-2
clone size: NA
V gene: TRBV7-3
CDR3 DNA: TGTGCCAGCAGCCCCCGGACAGGGGTGGACTATGGCTACACCTTC
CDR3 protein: CASSPRTGVDYGYTF

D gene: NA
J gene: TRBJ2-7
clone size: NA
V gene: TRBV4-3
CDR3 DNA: TGCGCCAGCAGCCAAGTAGTAACCCCACAGGGTAGCTCCTACGAGCAGTACTTC
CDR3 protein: CASSQVVTPQGSSYEQYF

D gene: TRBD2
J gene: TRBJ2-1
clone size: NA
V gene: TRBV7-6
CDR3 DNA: TGTGCCAGCAGCTTAGGGCTAGCGGGCATCCCCAATGAGCAGTTCTTC
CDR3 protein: CASSLGLAGIPNEQFF

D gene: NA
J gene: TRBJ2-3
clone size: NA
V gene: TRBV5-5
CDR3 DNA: TGTGCCAGCAGCTTGTCAGATACGCAGTATTTT
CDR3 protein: CASSLSDTQYF

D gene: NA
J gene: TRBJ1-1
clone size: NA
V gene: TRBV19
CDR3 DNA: TGTGCCAGTAGTATAGGAGTGCCTCCGAACACTGAAGCTTTCTTT
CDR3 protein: CASSIGVPPNTEAFF

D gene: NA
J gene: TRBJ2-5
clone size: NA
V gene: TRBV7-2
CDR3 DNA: TGTGCCAGCAGCTTAGTGGCAGTCGGGAAAGGAACCCAGTACTTC
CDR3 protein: CASSLVAVGKGTQYF

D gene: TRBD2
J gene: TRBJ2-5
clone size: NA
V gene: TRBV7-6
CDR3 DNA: TGTGCCAGCAGCTTAGCGGTGGCTAGCGGGATTTTCCAAGAGACCCAGTACTTC
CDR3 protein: CASSLAVASGIFQETQYF

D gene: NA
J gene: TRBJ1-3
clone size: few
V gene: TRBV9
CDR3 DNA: TGTGCCAGCAGCGGAAACACCATATATTTT
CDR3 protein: CASSGNTIYF

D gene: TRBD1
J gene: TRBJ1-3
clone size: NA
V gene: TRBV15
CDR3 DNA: TGTGCCACCAGCAGAGGGCAGGGGGACACCATATATTTT
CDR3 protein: CATSRGQGDTIYF

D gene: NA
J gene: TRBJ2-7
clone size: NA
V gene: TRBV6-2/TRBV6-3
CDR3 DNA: TGTGCCAGCAGTTATACCGTCGACGAGCAGTACTTC
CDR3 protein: CASSYTVDEQYF

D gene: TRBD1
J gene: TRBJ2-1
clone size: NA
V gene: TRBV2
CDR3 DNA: TGTGCCAGCAGGGGGACAGGGAACAATGAGCAGTTCTTC
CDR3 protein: CASRGTGNNEQFF

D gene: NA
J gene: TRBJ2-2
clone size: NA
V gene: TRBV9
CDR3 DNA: TGTGCCAGCAGCGTAGACCCTAGAGCCGGGGAGCTGTTTTTT
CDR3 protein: CASSVDPRAGELFF

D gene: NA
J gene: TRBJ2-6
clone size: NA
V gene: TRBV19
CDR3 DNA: TGTGCCAGCAGAAAGGGGTCTGGGGCCAACGTCCTGACTTTC
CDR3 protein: CASRKGSGANVLTF

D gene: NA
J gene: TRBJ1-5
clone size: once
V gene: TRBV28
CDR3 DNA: TGTGCCAGCAGTCGCGGACAGAATCAGCCCCAGCATTTT
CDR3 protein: CASSRGQNQPQHF

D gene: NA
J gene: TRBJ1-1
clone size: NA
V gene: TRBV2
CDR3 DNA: TGTGCCAGCAAAGGGTCCAGGGCCATGAACACTGAAGCTTTCTTT
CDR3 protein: CASKGSRAMNTEAFF

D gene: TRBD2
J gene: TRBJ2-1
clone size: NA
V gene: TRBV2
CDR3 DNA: TGTGCCAGCAACGAAGGGCTAGCGGGGGCCTGGAATGAGCAGTTCTTC
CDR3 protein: CASNEGLAGAWNEQFF